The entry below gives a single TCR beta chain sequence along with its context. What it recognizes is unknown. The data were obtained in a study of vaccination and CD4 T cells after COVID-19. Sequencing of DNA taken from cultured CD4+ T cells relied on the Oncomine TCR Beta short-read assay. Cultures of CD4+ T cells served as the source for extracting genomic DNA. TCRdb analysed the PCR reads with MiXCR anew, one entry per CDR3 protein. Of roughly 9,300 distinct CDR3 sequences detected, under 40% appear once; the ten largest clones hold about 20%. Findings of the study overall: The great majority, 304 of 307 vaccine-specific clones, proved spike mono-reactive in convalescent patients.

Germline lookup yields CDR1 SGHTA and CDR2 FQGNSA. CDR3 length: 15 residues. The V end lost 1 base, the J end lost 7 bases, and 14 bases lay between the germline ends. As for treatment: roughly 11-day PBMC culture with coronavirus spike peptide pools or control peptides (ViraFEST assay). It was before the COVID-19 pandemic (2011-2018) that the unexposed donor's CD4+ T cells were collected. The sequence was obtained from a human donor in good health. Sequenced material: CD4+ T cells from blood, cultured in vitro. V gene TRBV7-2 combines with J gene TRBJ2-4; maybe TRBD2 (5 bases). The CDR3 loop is CASSLDGLGSNIQYF. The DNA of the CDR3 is TGTGCCAGCAGCTTAGATGGACTGGGGTCGAACATTCAGTACTTC.